Listed here are 25 T cell receptor beta chains from one sample, sequenced in a study of shared clonotypes between healthy human individuals. The repertoire was sequenced with immunoSEQ multiplex PCR; TCRdb's copy has only in-frame clones and lacks some. The repertoire holds some 1,400,000 clones, with around 97% as singletons. The material sequenced was naive CD4+ T cells sorted from blood. As to subset: CD45RA+ positively selected. The receptors were gathered from a man younger than 40 in good health.

The chain carries TRBV7-9 and TRBJ2-5; D is unresolved. V was trimmed by 1 base and J by 1 base, leaving 10 bases between them. Germline V gene lookup returns CDR1 SEHNR and CDR2 FQNEAQ (reference sequence). CDR3 size: 15 residues. CDR3 nucleotides: TGTGCCAGCAGCTTAGGGCTAGTCGTCCAAGAGACCCAGTACTTC. As protein: CASSLGLVVQETQYF. Based on the CDR3 plus reference TRBV7-9 and TRBJ2-5, the full variable domain is DTGVSQNPRHKITKRGQNVTFRCDPISEHNRLYWYRQTLGQGPEFLTYFQNEAQLEKSRLLSDRFSAERPKGSFSTLEIQRTEQGDSAMYLCASSLGLVVQETQYFGPGTRLLVL.

The V gene is TRBV18, the J gene TRBJ2-1, with 8 bases matching TRBD2. With 0 bases clipped from V and 4 bases from J, the junction kept 5 bases outside the gene matches. From germline, CDR1 is KGHSH and CDR2 LQKENI. There are 16 residues in the CDR3. The CDR3 DNA sequence: TGTGCCAGCTCACCACCTAGCGGGGCTGATTACAATGAGCAGTTCTTC. Protein: CASSPPSGADYNEQFF.

This clone was recorded once. V gene TRBV5-7 combines with J gene TRBJ1-5, with D uncertain. TRBV5-7 is an ORF; its function is uncertain. This CDR3 is built from 13 residues. Trimming took 1 base from V and 5 from J, leaving 7 bases between them. DNA for the CDR3: TGTGCCAGCAGCTTGTTGGGTGATCAGCCCCAGCATTTT. Its translation is CASSLLGDQPQHF.

This clone was found once. CDR3 nucleotides: TGTGCCAGCAGCTCCCTAAGGCTAGCGGGAGTTGAGCAGTACTTC. Translating it yields CASSSLRLAGVEQYF. The genes are TRBV7-2 and TRBJ2-7; 10 nucleotides match TRBD2. Trimming took 4 bases from V and 7 from J; bases not matched to a gene: 10. The CDR3 length is 15 residues. Germline V gene sequence: CDR1 SGHTA, CDR2 FQGNSA.

This chain connects TRBV5-1 to TRBJ2-1, with D tentatively TRBD2 (6 bases). V dropped 4 bases and J dropped 6 bases, with 14 bases sitting between them. Per germline, CDR1 SGHRS and CDR2 YFSETQ. The CDR3 consists of 14 residues. CDR3 sequence (DNA): TGCGCCAGCAGCCGGGAGAGGGGCCCCAATGAGCAGTTCTTC. Its protein is CASSRERGPNEQFF.

V is TRBV28 and J is TRBJ2-3; D might be TRBD1 (6 bases). The V gene's germline CDR1 is MDHEN and CDR2 SYDVKM. The CDR3 contains 14 residues. Deletions cut 8 bases from V and 9 bases from J, with 21 bases between. For the CDR3, the DNA is TGTGCCAGCCATAAAACCGGGACAATGAGGACGCAGTATTTT. This encodes CASHKTGTMRTQYF.

This chain connects TRBV19 to TRBJ1-5; 8 nucleotides align to TRBD1. The CDR3 loop spans 15 amino acids. V lost 2 bases and J lost 5; bases outside the gene matches: 5. CDR1 is LNHDA, CDR2 SQIVND, per germline (reference sequence). As DNA, the CDR3 is TGTGCCAGTAGTATACAGACAGGGGTGGATCAGCCCCAGCATTTT. Protein sequence: CASSIQTGVDQPQHF. The variable domain in full, completed from reference TRBV19 and TRBJ1-5, reads DGGITQSPKYLFRKEGQNVTLSCEQNLNHDAMYWYRQDPGQGLRLIYYSQIVNDFQKGDIAEGYSVSREKKESFPLTVTSAQKNPTAFYLCASSIQTGVDQPQHFGDGTRLSIL.

V usage is TRBV7-2 and J usage is TRBJ2-3; TRBD2 matches at 11 bases. V was pared by 5 bases and J by 5 bases, with 9 bases of the junction left unmatched. Germline lookup yields CDR1 SGHTA and CDR2 FQGNSA. The CDR3 covers 16 residues. CDR3 DNA: TGTGCCAGCAGCCGCTCTAGCGGGAGGTTTGGAGATACGCAGTATTTT. It codes for CASSRSSGRFGDTQYF.

This clone is a singleton in its sample. The J gene is TRBJ2-5, the V gene TRBV5-4, with D perhaps matching TRBD1 or TRBD2 (5 bases each). Germline CDR1 reads SGHNT; CDR2 reads YYREEE (reference sequence). The V end lost 3 bases, the J end lost 4 bases, and 16 bases lay between the germline ends. The CDR3 runs 15 residues. The CDR3 loop reads CASSYRSRDAETQYF. The CDR3 nucleotides read TGTGCCAGCAGCTACCGAAGTCGGGACGCAGAGACCCAGTACTTC.

The chain couples TRBV18 to TRBJ2-1; D is uncertain. CDR1 KGHSH and CDR2 LQKENI come from the germline V gene. The CDR3 contains 15 residues. V lost 1 base to trimming and J lost 8 bases, with 15 bases between them. This CDR3 is CASSPQALSADEQFF. CDR3 in DNA: TGTGCCAGCTCACCACAGGCACTCTCGGCGGATGAGCAGTTCTTC. The full variable domain, completed using reference TRBV18 and TRBJ2-1, is NAGVMQNPRHLVRRRGQEARLRCSPMKGHSHVYWYRQLPEEGLKFMVYLQKENIIDESGMPKERFSAEFPKEGPSILRIQQVVRGDSAAYFCASSPQALSADEQFFGPGTRLTVL.

This sequence joins TRBV25-1 and TRBJ2-2; D could derive from TRBD1 or TRBD2 (7 bases each). CDR1 and CDR2 (germline): MGHDK, SYGVNS. The ends were cut back, 4 bases at V and 6 bases at J, with 15 bases in the middle. The CDR3 runs to 15 residues. CDR3 DNA: TGTGCCAGCAGTGCCCACCAGGGGGGGCCCGGGGAGCTGTTTTTT. Protein: CASSAHQGGPGELFF.

DNA of the CDR3: TGTGCCAGCAGCGGAGGTGCCGCAGGGCGCAACTATGGCTACACCTTC. Protein sequence: CASSGGAAGRNYGYTF. The rearrangement links TRBV9 to TRBJ1-2; D is possibly TRBD1 (5 bases). V was shortened by 3 bases and J by 2 bases, with 17 bases between the two germline ends. Per germline, CDR1 SGDLS and CDR2 YYNGEE. This CDR3 is built from 16 residues.

J is TRBJ2-3 and V is TRBV7-2, with 10 nucleotides matching TRBD2. The V and J ends lost 1 base and 3 bases, in that order; junction bases with no gene match: 10. Germline V lookup: CDR1 SGHTA, CDR2 FQGNSA. The CDR3 runs 18 residues. The CDR3 here is CASSLVWASGSGTDTQYF. CDR3 sequence (DNA): TGTGCCAGCAGCTTAGTGTGGGCTAGCGGGAGTGGAACAGATACGCAGTATTTT.

V usage is TRBV7-3 and J usage is TRBJ2-1; the match to TRBD2 covers 8 bases. CDR1 is SGHTA, CDR2 FQGTGA, per germline. There are 16 residues in the CDR3. V lost 5 bases, J lost 9 bases, and 15 bases stayed unmatched. The CDR3 spells CASSIQSGRSIGEQFF. In DNA form, the CDR3 reads TGTGCCAGCAGCATCCAAAGCGGGAGATCTATTGGTGAGCAGTTCTTC.

The V gene is TRBV19, the J gene TRBJ2-7; 7 positions agree with TRBD1. CDR3 length: 15 residues. Per the germline V gene, CDR1 is LNHDA and CDR2 is SQIVND (reference sequence). The trim removed 4 bases at V and 1 base at J, leaving 7 bases unmatched. The CDR3 bases are TGTGCCAGTAGTAGACCCGGGACAGTTTCCTACGAGCAGTACTTC. The encoded protein is CASSRPGTVSYEQYF.

The rearrangement joins TRBV12-5 to TRBJ1-3; D ambiguous. This CDR3 has 12 residues. Germline assignment: CDR1 LGHNT and CDR2 FRNRAP. Trimming stripped 6 bases from V and 0 bases from J, with 3 bases between. CDR3 DNA: TGTGCTAGTGGCCTCTCTGGAAACACCATATATTTT. Amino acid sequence: CASGLSGNTIYF.

This clone is a singleton in its sample. The genes are TRBV15 and TRBJ1-5, with TRBD1 identical over 10 bases. The CDR3 contains 15 residues. Germline trimming cut 1 base from V and 7 bases from J; bases unmatched to any gene: 4. CDR1 is LNHNV and CDR2 is YYDKDF in the germline V gene (reference sequence). CDR3 sequence (DNA): TGTGCCACCAGCAGAGGACAGGGGGCGGGACAGCCCCAGCATTTT. Encoded protein: CATSRGQGAGQPQHF.

The CDR3 sequence: CASSRTSGRAWGSTDTQYF. The CDR3 DNA reads as TGCGCCAGCAGTAGGACTAGCGGGAGGGCTTGGGGAAGCACAGATACGCAGTATTTT. This chain links TRBV10-2 with TRBJ2-3; 15 nucleotides line up with TRBD2. Trimming at V came to 5 bases and at J to 0 bases, leaving 9 bases not matched to a gene. The germline V gene has CDR1 WSHSY and CDR2 SAAADI. The CDR3 loop spans 19 amino acids.

The sample holds a few counts of this clone. The sample holds other DNA sequences that translate to the same CDR3. The chain has TRBV5-1 and TRBJ2-2, with D maybe TRBD1 (6 bases). The CDR3 consists of 13 residues. The germline V and J ends were trimmed by 3 bases and 6 bases, with 9 bases remaining between them. The germline gives CDR1 SGHRS, CDR2 YFSETQ. In nucleotides, the CDR3 is TGCGCCAGCAGCTCACAGGGATCCGGGGAGCTGTTTTTT. Translating gives CASSSQGSGELFF.

The CDR3 DNA sequence: TGTGCCAGCAGCTCCGACCCAGGGGGCAATCAGCCCCAGCATTTT. As protein: CASSSDPGGNQPQHF. The chain joins TRBV7-9 to TRBJ1-5, with D perhaps matching TRBD1 (6 bases). Trimming took off 4 bases at V and 2 bases at J, with 12 bases between the two ends. Germline V CDR1 and CDR2: SEHNR, FQNEAQ (reference sequence). The CDR3 runs to 15 residues.

This chain links TRBV5-1 with TRBJ1-1, with unresolved D. CDR3 length equals 15 residues. V was clipped by 3 bases and J by 1 base, with 13 bases between them. Per germline, CDR1 SGHRS and CDR2 YFSETQ. CDR3 residues: CASSSSGVRNTEAFF. CDR3 nucleotide sequence: TGCGCCAGCAGCTCAAGCGGGGTGAGGAACACTGAAGCTTTCTTT.

J is TRBJ1-1 and V is TRBV5-1, with unresolved D. V dropped 0 bases and J dropped 11 bases, with 5 bases sitting between them. Per the germline V gene, CDR1 is SGHRS and CDR2 is YFSETQ. The CDR3 spans 10 residues. In DNA form, the CDR3 reads TGCGCCAGCAGCTTGGAGACGGCTTTCTTT. It yields the protein CASSLETAFF.

The rearrangement joins TRBV4-1 to TRBJ2-7; D unresolved. Per the germline V gene, CDR1 is MGHRA and CDR2 is YSYEKL. The CDR3 is 15 residues long. V gave up 4 bases and J gave up 4 bases, with 17 bases separating them. CDR3 residues: CASSLASRIIYEQYF. DNA for the CDR3: TGCGCCAGCAGCCTAGCTTCGCGTATTATATACGAGCAGTACTTC.

The chain combines TRBV7-3 with TRBJ1-1; a possible D gene is TRBD1 (5 bases). With 5 bases removed from V and 4 bases from J, the gap between germline ends came to 8 bases. Per germline, CDR1 SGHTA and CDR2 FQGTGA. This CDR3 spans 12 amino acids. CDR3 residues: CASSAQGTEAFF. The CDR3 nucleotides read TGTGCCAGCAGCGCCCAGGGCACTGAAGCTTTCTTT.

In this sample, this clone turned up once. The chain couples TRBV30 to TRBJ1-4; TRBD1 aligns across 9 bases. The CDR3 covers 13 residues. Trimming cost V 8 bases and J 8 bases; bases outside gene matches: 9. Germline loops: CDR1 GTSNPN, CDR2 SVGIG (reference sequence). CDR3 loop: CAHQTGGEEKLFF. The CDR3 nucleotides are TGTGCCCACCAGACAGGGGGAGAAGAAAAACTGTTTTTT.